The rows below give T cell receptor beta chains drawn from one sample of a study of PD-L1 blockade in urothelial cancer. Profiled with immunoSEQ multiplex PCR; TCRdb holds only in-frame clones, not every one. Of about 45,000 clones in the sample, approximately 89% were seen once. This sample comprised PBMCs, obtained around atezolizumab (anti-PD-L1) treatment. All receptors derive from a man of 80 years or more with urothelial cancer. The CDR3 runs from the conserved cysteine through the conserved F or W. D genes are given only for firm matches. Part of the rows lack a size; the others show once, few, many or a class for expanded clones.

>NA|TRBJ1-2|TRBV19|once|15
CASKSLLTPNYGYTF
TGTGCCAGTAAAAGTCTCTTAACACCTAACTATGGCTACACCTTC
>NA|TRBJ2-7|TRBV18|NA|13
CASSPQGWYEQYF
TGTGCCAGCTCACCACAGGGGTGGTACGAGCAGTACTTC
>NA|TRBJ1-2|TRBV7-8|NA|15
CASSTERASANGYTF
TGTGCCAGCAGCACGGAGAGGGCGAGTGCGAATGGCTACACCTTC
>NA|TRBJ1-1|TRBV11-2|NA|16
CASSPISQWANTEAFF
TGTGCCAGCAGCCCCATTTCCCAGTGGGCGAACACTGAAGCTTTCTTT
>TRBD2|TRBJ2-2|TRBV5-4|NA|16
CASSVQTSGRTGELFF
TGTGCCAGCAGCGTGCAGACTAGCGGGAGGACCGGGGAGCTGTTTTTT
>NA|TRBJ1-5|TRBV2|NA|13
CASRGLSNQPQHF
TGTGCCAGCAGGGGCCTTAGCAATCAGCCCCAGCATTTT
>NA|TRBJ2-7|TRBV15|NA|14
CATSRDRGWYEQYF
TGTGCCACCAGCAGAGATAGGGGGTGGTACGAGCAGTACTTC
>NA|TRBJ2-6|TRBV15|NA|18
CATSRDSGLSAGANVLTF
TGTGCCACCAGCAGAGATTCGGGGTTATCGGCTGGGGCCAACGTCCTGACTTTC
>TRBD1|TRBJ2-7|TRBV7-2|NA|14
CASSFGTGGSEQYF
TGTGCCAGCAGTTTTGGGACAGGGGGCTCCGAGCAGTACTTC
>TRBD1|TRBJ2-7|TRBV6-6|NA|16
CASSYLLGQGSYEQYF
TGTGCCAGCAGTTACCTTCTGGGACAGGGGTCCTACGAGCAGTACTTC
>TRBD2|TRBJ2-7|TRBV27|NA|14
CASRRTSGIYEQYF
TGTGCCAGCAGGCGGACTAGCGGTATCTACGAGCAGTACTTC
>TRBD1|TRBJ1-5|TRBV7-7|NA|19
CASSLAVGTGGDSNQPQHF
TGTGCCAGCAGCTTAGCGGTTGGGACAGGGGGGGATAGCAATCAGCCCCAGCATTTT
>NA|TRBJ2-1|TRBV19|NA|15
CASSIGDGSYNEQFF
TGTGCCAGTAGTATAGGTGACGGGAGCTACAATGAGCAGTTCTTC
>NA|TRBJ2-5|TRBV27|few|13
CASSQQGLGTQYF
TGTGCCAGCAGTCAACAGGGATTAGGGACCCAGTACTTC
>TRBD1|TRBJ2-1|TRBV5-4|NA|18
CASSAGTGGTTLHNEQFF
TGTGCCAGCAGCGCCGGGACAGGGGGGACCACCTTACACAATGAGCAGTTCTTC
>TRBD1|TRBJ1-1|TRBV5-6|few|16
CASSRTGNPLNTEAFF
TGTGCCAGCAGCCGGACAGGGAATCCCTTGAACACTGAAGCTTTCTTT
>TRBD2|TRBJ2-3|TRBV2|NA|15
CASSGGLEFSDTQYF
TGTGCCAGCAGTGGGGGACTAGAATTTTCAGATACGCAGTATTTT
>TRBD2|TRBJ2-7|TRBV18|NA|16
CASSPPGIAGVGEQYF
TGTGCCAGCTCACCCCCCGGAATAGCGGGAGTGGGCGAGCAGTACTTC